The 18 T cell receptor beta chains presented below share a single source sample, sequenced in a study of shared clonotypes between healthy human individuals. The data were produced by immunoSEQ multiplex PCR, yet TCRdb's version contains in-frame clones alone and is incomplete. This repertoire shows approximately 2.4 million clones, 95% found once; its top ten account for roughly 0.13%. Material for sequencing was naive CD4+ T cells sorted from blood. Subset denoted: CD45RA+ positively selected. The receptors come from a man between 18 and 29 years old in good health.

The CDR3 DNA reads TGCGCCAGCAGCACCGCTAGCGGGGGCTTCTACGAGCAGTACTTC. This codes for CASSTASGGFYEQYF. The chain carries TRBV5-1 and TRBJ2-7, with TRBD2 matching over 10 bases. Germline assignment: CDR1 SGHRS and CDR2 YFSETQ. CDR3 length equals 15 residues. V was clipped by 4 bases and J by 3 bases; unmatched bases: 7.

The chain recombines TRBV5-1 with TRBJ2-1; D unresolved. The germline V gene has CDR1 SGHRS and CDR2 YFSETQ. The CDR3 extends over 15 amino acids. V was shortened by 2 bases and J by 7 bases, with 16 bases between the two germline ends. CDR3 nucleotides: TGCGCCAGCAGCTTCGAGGCCTCCTGGAATAATGAGCAGTTCTTC. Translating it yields CASSFEASWNNEQFF.

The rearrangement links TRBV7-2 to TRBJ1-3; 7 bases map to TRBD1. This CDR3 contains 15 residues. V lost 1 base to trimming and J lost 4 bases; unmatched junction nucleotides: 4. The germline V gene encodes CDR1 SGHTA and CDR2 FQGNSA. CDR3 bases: TGTGCCAGCAGCTTAGAGGGGGCCGCAGGAAACACCATATATTTT. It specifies CASSLEGAAGNTIYF.

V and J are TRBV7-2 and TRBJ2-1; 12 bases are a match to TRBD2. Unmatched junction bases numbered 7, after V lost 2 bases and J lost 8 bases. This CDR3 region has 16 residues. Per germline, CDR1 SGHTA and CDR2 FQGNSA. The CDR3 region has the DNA TGTGCCAGCAGCTTAACCGCTAGCGGGGGGGCACATGAGCAGTTCTTC. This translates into CASSLTASGGAHEQFF.

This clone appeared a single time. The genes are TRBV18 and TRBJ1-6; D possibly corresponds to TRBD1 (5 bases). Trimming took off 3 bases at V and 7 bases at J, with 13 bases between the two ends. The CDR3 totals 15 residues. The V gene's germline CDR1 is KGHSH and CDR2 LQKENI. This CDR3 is CASSPRGTDNSPLHF. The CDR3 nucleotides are TGTGCCAGCTCACCCCGTGGGACGGACAATTCACCCCTCCACTTT.

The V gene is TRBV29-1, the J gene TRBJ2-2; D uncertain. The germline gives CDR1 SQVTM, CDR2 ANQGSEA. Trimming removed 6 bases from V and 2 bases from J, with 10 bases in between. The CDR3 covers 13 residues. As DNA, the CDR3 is TGCAGCGTGCAGGTGACTAACACCGGGGAGCTGTTTTTT. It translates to CSVQVTNTGELFF.

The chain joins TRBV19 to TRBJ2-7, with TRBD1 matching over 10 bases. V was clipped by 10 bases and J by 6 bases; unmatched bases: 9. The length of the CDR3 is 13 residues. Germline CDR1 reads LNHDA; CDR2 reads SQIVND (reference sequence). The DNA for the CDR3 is TGTGCCACCTCCGGGACAGGGGTCGTCGAGCAGTACTTC. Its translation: CATSGTGVVEQYF.

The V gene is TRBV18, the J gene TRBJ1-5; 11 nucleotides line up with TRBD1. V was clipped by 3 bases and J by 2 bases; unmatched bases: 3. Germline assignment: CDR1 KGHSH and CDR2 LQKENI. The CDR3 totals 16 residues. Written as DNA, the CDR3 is TGTGCCAGCTCACCGGGACAGGGGGATGGCAATCAGCCCCAGCATTTT. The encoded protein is CASSPGQGDGNQPQHF. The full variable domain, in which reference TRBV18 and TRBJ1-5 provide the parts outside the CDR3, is NAGVMQNPRHLVRRRGQEARLRCSPMKGHSHVYWYRQLPEEGLKFMVYLQKENIIDESGMPKERFSAEFPKEGPSILRIQQVVRGDSAAYFCASSPGQGDGNQPQHFGDGTRLSIL.

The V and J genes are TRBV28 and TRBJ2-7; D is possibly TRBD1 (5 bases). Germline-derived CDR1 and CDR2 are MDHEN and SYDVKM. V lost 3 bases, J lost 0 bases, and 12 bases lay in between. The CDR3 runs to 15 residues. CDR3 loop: CASSFGATSSYEQYF. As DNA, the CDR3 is TGTGCCAGCAGTTTTGGGGCGACGAGCTCCTACGAGCAGTACTTC.

The CDR3 DNA follows: TGTGCCAGTAGAAGGACAGGGGGAACCGCCGAGCAGTACTTC. Translating it yields CASRRTGGTAEQYF. The chain carries TRBV19 and TRBJ2-7, with 10 bases fitting TRBD1. After removal of 6 bases from V and 6 bases from J, the junction contained 8 bases not matched to a gene. Germline V gene lookup returns CDR1 LNHDA and CDR2 SQIVND (reference sequence). The CDR3 runs to 14 residues.

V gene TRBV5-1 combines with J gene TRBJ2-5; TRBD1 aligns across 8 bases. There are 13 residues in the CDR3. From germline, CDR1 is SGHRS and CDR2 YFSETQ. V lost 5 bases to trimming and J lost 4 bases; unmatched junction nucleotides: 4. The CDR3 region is CASSTGGGETQYF. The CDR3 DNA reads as TGCGCCAGCAGTACAGGGGGTGGAGAGACCCAGTACTTC.

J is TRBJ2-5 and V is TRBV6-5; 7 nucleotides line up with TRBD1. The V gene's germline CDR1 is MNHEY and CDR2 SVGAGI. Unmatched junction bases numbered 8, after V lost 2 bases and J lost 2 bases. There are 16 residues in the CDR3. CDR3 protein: CASSYGTGAIQETQYF. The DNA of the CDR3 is TGTGCCAGCAGTTACGGTACAGGGGCGATACAAGAGACCCAGTACTTC.

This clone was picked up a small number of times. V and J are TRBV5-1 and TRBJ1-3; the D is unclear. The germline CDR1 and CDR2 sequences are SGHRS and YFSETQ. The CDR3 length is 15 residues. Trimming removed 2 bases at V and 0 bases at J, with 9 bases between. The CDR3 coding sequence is TGCGCCAGCAGCTTCGACGGGAGCTCTGGAAACACCATATATTTT. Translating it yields CASSFDGSSGNTIYF.

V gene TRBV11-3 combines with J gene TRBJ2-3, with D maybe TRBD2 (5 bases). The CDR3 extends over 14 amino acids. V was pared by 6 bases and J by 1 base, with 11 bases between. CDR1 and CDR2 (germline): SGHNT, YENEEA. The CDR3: CASSSSRGTDTQYF. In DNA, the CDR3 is TGTGCCAGCAGTTCGTCGAGGGGCACAGATACGCAGTATTTT. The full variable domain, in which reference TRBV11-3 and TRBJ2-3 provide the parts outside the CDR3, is EAGVVQSPRYKIIEKKQPVAFWCNPISGHNTLYWYLQNLGQGPELLIRYENEEAVDDSQLPKDRFSAERLKGVDSTLKIQPAELGDSAVYLCASSSSRGTDTQYFGPGTRLTVL.

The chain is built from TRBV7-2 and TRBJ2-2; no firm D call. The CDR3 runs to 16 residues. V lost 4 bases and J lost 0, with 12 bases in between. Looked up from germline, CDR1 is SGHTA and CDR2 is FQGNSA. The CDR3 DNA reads TGTGCCAGCAGCTCCAGCCGGCAGACGAACACCGGGGAGCTGTTTTTT. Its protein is CASSSSRQTNTGELFF.

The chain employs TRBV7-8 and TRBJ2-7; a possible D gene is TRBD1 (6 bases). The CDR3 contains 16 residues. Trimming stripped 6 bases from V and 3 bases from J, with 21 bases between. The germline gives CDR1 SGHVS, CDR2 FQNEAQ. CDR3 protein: CASSLRDTSLVYEQYF. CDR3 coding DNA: TGTGCCAGCAGTCTCCGGGACACCTCGCTTGTCTACGAGCAGTACTTC.

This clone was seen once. The CDR3 nucleotides read TGCGCCAGCAGCGAACAGGGCGTAAGCTCCTACAATGAGCAGTTCTTC. Encoded protein: CASSEQGVSSYNEQFF. This rearrangement joins TRBV10-1 to TRBJ2-1, with D maybe TRBD1 (6 bases). This CDR3 has 16 amino acids. V was cut by 6 bases and J by 0 bases, with 15 bases left in between. CDR1 WNHNN and CDR2 SYGVQD come from the germline V gene (reference sequence).

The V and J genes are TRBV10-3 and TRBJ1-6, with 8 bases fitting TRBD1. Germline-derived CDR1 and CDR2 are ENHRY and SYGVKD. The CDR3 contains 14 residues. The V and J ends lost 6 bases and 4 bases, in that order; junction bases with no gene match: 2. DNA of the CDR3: TGTGCCATCAGGACAGGGGATTATAATTCACCCCTCCACTTT. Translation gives CAIRTGDYNSPLHF.